By share, the clone carrying this TCR beta chain ranks as medium-sized. Its matching antigen is unknown. The data stem from a study of T cell repertoires in cytomegalovirus infection. Study information: Well-studied HLA-B-restricted CMV epitopes were used in the study alongside recently identified HLA-C-restricted ones. Indications came from public TCR beta signatures; they pointed to CMV infection and to a matching HLA type. General observations from the study: Dominant in the ex vivo response were TCR beta clonotypes restricted by HLA-C and specific for CMV.

TCRdb recomputed calls from the reads with MiXCR, one row per CDR3 protein. Counted here are a few hundred thousand distinct CDR3 sequences, roughly 21% occurring once; the ten biggest clones make up approximately 20%. Trimming removed 4 bases from V and 9 bases from J; junction bases left unmatched: 6. The CDR3 runs to 13 residues. The germline V gene encodes CDR1 SGHTA and CDR2 FQGNSA. The TCR sequence derives from a human donor in good health (CMV status not recorded). Some clones in this sample may be carry-over from other donors' samples. The sequenced sample was cultured PBMCs, obtained from culture after CMV antigen stimulation. The gene calls are TRBV7-2 and TRBJ2-4; 7 positions match TRBD1. This chain's CDR3 is CASSSEQGSIQYF. In DNA form, the CDR3 reads TGTGCCAGCAGCTCCGAACAGGGGAGCATTCAGTACTTC.